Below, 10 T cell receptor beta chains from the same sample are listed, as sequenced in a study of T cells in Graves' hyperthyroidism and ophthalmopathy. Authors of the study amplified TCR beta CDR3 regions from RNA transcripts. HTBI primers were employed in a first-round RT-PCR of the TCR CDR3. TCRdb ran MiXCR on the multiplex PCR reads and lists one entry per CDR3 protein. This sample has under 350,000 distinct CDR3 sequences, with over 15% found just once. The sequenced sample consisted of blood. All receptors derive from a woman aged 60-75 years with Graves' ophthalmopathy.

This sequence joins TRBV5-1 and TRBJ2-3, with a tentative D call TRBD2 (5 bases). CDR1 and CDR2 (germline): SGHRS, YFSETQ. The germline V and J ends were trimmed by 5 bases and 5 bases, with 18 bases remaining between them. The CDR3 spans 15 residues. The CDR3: CASRPGLGYRDTQYF. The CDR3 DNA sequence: TGCGCCAGCAGACCCGGACTCGGGTATAGAGATACGCAGTATTTT.

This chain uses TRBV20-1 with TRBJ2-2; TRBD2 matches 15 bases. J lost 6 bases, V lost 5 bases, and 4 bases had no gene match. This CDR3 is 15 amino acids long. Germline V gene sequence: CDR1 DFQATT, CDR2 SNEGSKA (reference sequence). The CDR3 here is CSAPGLAGGAGELFF. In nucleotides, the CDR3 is TGCAGTGCTCCGGGACTAGCGGGGGGTGCCGGGGAGCTGTTTTTT.

The CDR3 loop reads CASSEIRTSAFF. The CDR3, as DNA: TGTGCCAGCAGCGAAATCAGGACATCAGCATTCTTT. This chain joins TRBV7-8 and TRBJ1-1; D might be TRBD1 (5 bases). The CDR3 contains 12 residues. Germline CDR1 is SGHVS and CDR2 is FQNEAQ. The V end was cut by 5 bases, the J end by 14 bases, with 18 bases between.

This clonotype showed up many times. The CDR3 spells CASSFSGGPRTRSYEQYF. In DNA form, the CDR3 reads TGTGCCAGCAGCTTCTCCGGGGGGCCTCGGACTAGATCCTACGAGCAGTACTTC. The chain employs TRBV7-2 and TRBJ2-7, with D tentatively TRBD2 (7 bases). The V and J ends lost 3 bases and 1 base respectively, with 22 bases between them. The CDR3 totals 18 residues. The germline V gene encodes CDR1 SGHTA and CDR2 FQGNSA.

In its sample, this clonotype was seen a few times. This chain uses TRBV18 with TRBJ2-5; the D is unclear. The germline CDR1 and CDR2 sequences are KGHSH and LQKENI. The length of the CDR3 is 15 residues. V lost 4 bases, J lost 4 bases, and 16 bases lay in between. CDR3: CASSRQKSSGETQYF. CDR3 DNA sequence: TGTGCCAGCTCACGGCAAAAATCGTCGGGAGAGACCCAGTACTTC.

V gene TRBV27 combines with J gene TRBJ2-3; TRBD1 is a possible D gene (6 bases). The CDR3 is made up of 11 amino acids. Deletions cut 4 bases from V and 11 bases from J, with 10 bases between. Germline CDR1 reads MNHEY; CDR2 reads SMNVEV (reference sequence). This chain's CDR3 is CASSSRGMQYF. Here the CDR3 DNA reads TGTGCCAGCAGTTCCAGGGGTATGCAGTATTTT.

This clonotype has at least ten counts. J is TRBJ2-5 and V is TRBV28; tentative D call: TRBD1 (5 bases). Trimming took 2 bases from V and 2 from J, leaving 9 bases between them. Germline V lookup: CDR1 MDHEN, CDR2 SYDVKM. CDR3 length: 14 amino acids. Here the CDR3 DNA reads TGTGCCAGCAGTTTAGGAACAGGACAAGAGACCCAGTACTTC. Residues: CASSLGTGQETQYF.

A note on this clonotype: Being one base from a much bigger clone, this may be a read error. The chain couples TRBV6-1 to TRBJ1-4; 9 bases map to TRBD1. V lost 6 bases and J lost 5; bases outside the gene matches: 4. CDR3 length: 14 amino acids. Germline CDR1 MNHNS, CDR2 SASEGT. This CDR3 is CASSAGTGNEKLFF. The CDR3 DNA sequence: TGTGCCAGCAGCGCCGGGACAGGGAATGAAAAACTGTTTTTT.

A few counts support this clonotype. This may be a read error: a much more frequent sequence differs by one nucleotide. This CDR3 is CASGISRGGYTF. DNA of the CDR3: TGTGCCAGCGGCATTTCAAGGGGCGGCTACACCTTC. The V gene is TRBV3-1, the J gene TRBJ1-2; TRBD1 is a possible D gene (5 bases). The CDR3 runs to 12 residues. Germline assignment: CDR1 LGHDT and CDR2 YNNKEL (reference sequence). Trimming left V 8 bases short and J 8 bases short, with 15 bases between. The whole variable domain, remainder taken from reference TRBV3-1 and TRBJ1-2, is DTAVSQTPKYLVTQMGNDKSIKCEQNLGHDTMYWYKQDSKKFLKIMFSYNNKELIINETVPNRFSPKSPDKAHLNLHINSLELGDSAVYFCASGISRGGYTFGSGTRLTVV.

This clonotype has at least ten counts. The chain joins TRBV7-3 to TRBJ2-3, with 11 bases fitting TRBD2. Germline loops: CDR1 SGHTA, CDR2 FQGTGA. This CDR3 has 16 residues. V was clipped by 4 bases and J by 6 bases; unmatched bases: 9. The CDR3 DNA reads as TGTGCCAGCAGCTCCCGAACTAGCGGGAGTAGGGATACGCAGTATTTT. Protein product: CASSSRTSGSRDTQYF.